This T cell receptor beta chain came from a study of control samples from healthy donors and cancer patients. CDR1 is MNHEY, CDR2 SVGEGT, per germline. There are 16 residues in the CDR3. Trimming at V came to 1 base and at J to 3 bases, leaving 4 bases not matched to a gene. Clones were read by immunoSEQ multiplex PCR, and TCRdb kept only the in-frame ones, dropping some. The data contain 110,000 or so clones, 89% of them seen just once; the ten biggest clones take up almost 40%. This clonotype was obtained from a man aged 50-60 years in good health. The sequenced material came from blood. This sequence joins TRBV6-2 or TRBV6-3 and TRBJ2-1; 9 nucleotides line up with TRBD2. The DNA for the CDR3 is TGTGCCAGCAGTTACTGGGCTAGCGGGGTCTACAATGAGCAGTTCTTC. Protein sequence: CASSYWASGVYNEQFF.